This T cell receptor beta chain was profiled in a study of cytomegalovirus exposure and HLA in healthy donors. Study at large: Among 150 million to 200 million T cells, an earlier analysis found 117 million unique TCR beta sequences. Study results and limitations: Specificity of a few CMV-associated chains for CMV antigens was verified in vitro.

The PCR contained 60 Vbeta and 13 Jbeta primers. In the authors' workflow: In a later analysis, of tens of millions of unique beta chains, about 12 million appeared in at least two donors. TCRdb keeps only in-frame clones here, not all; method: immunoSEQ multiplex PCR. That table furnishes V, J and clone size, whereas the DNA furnished D and trimming. The sample shows 150,000 to 200,000 clones, more than 70% of them seen only once. Between the trimmed V and J ends, which lost 0 bases and 6 bases, there was a span of 15 bases. The CDR3 covers 15 residues. Germline CDR1 and CDR2: MDHEN and SYDVKM. For this clone: Its antigen remains unidentified.

The chain is built from TRBV28 and TRBJ2-7; weak D call: TRBD2 (6 bases). The sequence came from a male donor in good health and CMV-seropositive. Sequencing used PBMCs. The CDR3 DNA is TGTGCCAGCAGTTTATGGGGTAGCGGTGGGGGCGAGCAGTACTTC. Translating gives CASSLWGSGGGEQYF. Full variable domain (missing parts from reference TRBV28 and TRBJ2-7): DVKVTQSSRYLVKRTGEKVFLECVQDMDHENMFWYRQDPGLGLRLIYFSYDVKMKEKGDIPEGYSVSREKKERFSLILESASTNQTSMYLCASSLWGSGGGEQYFGPGTRLTVT.